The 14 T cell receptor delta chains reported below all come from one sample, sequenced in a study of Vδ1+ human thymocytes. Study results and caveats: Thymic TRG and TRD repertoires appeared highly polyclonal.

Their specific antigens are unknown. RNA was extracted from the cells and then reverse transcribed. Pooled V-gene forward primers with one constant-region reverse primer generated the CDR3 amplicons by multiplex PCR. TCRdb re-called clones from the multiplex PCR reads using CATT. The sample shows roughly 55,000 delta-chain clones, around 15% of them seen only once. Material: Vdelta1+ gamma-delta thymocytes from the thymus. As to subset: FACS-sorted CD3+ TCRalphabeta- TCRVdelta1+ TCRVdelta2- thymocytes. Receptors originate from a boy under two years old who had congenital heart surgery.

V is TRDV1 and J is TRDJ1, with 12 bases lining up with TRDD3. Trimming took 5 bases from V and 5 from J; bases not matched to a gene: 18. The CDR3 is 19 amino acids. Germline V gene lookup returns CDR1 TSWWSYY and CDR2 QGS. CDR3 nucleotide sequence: TGTGCTCTTGGGAGGCCTTCCTACAACCTGGGGGATACGCAGGATAAACTCATCTTT. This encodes CALGRPSYNLGDTQDKLIF.

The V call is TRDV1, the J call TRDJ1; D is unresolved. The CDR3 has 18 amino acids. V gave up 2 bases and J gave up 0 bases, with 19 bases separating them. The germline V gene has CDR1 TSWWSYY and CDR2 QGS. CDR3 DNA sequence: TGTGCTCTTGGGGAAGTCTACACTGAGGTTCATGACACCGATAAACTCATCTTT. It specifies CALGEVYTEVHDTDKLIF.

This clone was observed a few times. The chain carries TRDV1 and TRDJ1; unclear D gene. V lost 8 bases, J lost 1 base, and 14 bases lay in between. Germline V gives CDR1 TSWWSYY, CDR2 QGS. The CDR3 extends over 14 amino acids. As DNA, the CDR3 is TGTGCTCTTTCCTTTGTACTGAGCACCGATAAACTCATCTTT. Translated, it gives CALSFVLSTDKLIF.

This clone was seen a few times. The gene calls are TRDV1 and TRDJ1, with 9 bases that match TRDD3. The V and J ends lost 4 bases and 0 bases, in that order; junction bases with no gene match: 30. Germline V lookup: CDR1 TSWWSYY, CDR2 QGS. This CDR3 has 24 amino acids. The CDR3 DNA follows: TGTGCTCTTGGGGTTCGCGCCCGTTTCGGACCTAAGTACTGGGGGACCACTGACACCGATAAACTCATCTTT. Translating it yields CALGVRARFGPKYWGTTDTDKLIF.

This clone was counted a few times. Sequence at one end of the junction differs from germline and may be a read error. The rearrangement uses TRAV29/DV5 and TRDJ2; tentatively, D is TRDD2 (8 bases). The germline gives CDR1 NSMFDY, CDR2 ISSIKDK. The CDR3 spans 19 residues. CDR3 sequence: CAATSYTYTGAALTAQPFF. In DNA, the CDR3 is TGTGCAGCAACTTCCTACACCTATACTGGGGCGGCTTTGACAGCACAACCCTTCTTT.

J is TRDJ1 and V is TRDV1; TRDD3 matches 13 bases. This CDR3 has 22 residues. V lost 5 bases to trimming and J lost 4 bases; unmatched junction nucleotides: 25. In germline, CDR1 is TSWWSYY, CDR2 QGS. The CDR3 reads CALGTILPTVLLGDTFGDKLIF. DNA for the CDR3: TGTGCTCTTGGGACAATACTTCCTACGGTGCTACTGGGGGATACGTTCGGCGATAAACTCATCTTT.

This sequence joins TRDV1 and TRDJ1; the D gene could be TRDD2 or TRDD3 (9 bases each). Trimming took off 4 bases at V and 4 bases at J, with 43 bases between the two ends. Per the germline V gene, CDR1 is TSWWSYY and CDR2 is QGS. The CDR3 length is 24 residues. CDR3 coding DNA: TGTGCTCTTGGGGGACCGGTTACCGTGCCTTCCTACTTTTCACTGGGGGACCTATTCGATAAACTCATCTTT. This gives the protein CALGGPVTVPSYFSLGDLFDKLIF.

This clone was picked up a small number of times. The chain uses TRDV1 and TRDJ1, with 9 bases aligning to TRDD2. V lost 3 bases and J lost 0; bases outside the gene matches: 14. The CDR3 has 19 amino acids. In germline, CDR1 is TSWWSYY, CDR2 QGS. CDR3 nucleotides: TGTGCTCTTGGGGACTGGCCTTCCTACTTGGGGGAATACACCGATAAACTCATCTTT. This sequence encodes CALGDWPSYLGEYTDKLIF.

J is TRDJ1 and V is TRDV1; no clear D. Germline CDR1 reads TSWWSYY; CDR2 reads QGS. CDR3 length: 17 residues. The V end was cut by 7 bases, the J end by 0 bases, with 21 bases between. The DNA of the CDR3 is TGTGCTCTTGCCAATTGTCTAGGATGGCGGTACACCGATAAACTCATCTTT. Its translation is CALANCLGWRYTDKLIF.

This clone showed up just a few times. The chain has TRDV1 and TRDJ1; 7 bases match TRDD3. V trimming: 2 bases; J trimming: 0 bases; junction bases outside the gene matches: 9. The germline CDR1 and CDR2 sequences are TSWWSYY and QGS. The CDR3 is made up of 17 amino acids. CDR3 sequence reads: CALGERRIRPYTDKLIF. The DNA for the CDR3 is TGTGCTCTTGGGGAAAGGAGGATACGCCCGTACACCGATAAACTCATCTTT.

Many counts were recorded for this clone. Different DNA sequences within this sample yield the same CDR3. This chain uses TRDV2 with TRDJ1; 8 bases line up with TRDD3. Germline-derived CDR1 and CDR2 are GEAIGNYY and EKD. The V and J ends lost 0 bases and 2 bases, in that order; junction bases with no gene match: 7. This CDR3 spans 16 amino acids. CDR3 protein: CACDTGLGASTDKLIF. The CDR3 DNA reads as TGTGCCTGTGACACCGGACTGGGGGCCTCAACCGATAAACTCATCTTT.

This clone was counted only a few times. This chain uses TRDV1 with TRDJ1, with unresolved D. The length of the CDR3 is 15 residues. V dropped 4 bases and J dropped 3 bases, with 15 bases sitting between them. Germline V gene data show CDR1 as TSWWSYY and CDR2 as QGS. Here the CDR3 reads CALGGSQIGADKLIF. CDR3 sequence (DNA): TGTGCTCTTGGGGGCTCCCAGATAGGGGCCGATAAACTCATCTTT.

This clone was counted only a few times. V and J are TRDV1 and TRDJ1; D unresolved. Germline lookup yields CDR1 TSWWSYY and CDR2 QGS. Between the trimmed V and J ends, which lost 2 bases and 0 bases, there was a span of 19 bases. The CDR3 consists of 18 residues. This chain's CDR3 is CALGEGLVNLVYTDKLIF. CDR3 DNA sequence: TGTGCTCTTGGGGAAGGCCTTGTTAACCTTGTCTACACCGATAAACTCATCTTT.

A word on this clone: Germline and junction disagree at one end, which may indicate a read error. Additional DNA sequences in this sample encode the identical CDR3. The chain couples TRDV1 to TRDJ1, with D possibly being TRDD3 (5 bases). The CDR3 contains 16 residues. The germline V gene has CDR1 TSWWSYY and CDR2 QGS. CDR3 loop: CALGERDSEFADKLIF. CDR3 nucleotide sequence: TGTGCTCTCGGGGAACGGGACTCCGAGTTCGCCGATAAACTCATCTTT.